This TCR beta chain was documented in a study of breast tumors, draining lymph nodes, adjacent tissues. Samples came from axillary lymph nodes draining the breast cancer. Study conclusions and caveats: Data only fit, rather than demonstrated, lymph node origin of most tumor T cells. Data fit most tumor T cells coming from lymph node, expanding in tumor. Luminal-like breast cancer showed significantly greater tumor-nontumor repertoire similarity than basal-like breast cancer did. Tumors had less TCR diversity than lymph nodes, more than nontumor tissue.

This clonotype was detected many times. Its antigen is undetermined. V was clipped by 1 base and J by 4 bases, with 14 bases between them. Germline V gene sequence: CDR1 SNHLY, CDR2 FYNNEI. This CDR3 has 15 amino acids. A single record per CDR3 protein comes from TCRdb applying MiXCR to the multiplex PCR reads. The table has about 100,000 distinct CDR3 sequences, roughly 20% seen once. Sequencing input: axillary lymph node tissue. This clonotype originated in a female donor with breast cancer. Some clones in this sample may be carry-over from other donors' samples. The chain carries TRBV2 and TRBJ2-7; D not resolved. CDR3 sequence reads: CASSEEIGLGYEQYF. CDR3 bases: TGTGCCAGCAGTGAAGAGATAGGGTTGGGGTACGAGCAGTACTTC.